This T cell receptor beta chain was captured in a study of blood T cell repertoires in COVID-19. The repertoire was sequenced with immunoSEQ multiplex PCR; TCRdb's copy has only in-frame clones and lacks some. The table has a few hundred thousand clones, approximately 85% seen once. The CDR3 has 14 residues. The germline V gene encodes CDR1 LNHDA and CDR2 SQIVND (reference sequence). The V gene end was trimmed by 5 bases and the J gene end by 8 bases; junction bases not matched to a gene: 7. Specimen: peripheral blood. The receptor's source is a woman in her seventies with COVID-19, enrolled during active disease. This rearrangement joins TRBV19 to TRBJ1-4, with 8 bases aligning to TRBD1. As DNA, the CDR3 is TGTGCCAGTAGTTCCGGACAGGGAAACGAAAAACTGTTTTTT. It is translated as CASSSGQGNEKLFF.